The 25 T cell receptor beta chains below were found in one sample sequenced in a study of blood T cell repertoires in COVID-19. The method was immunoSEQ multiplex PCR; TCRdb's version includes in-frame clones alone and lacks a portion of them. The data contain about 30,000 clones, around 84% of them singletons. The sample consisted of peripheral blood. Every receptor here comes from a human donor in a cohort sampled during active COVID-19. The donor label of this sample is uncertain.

The CDR3 here is CATSDFGGEAEQFF. DNA for the CDR3: TGTGCCACCAGTGATTTCGGGGGAGAAGCTGAGCAGTTCTTC. The V gene is TRBV24-1, the J gene TRBJ2-1; a possible D gene is TRBD2 (6 bases). Trimming pared 1 base from V and 9 bases from J, leaving 12 bases between. CDR3 size: 14 residues. Germline CDR1 is KGHDR and CDR2 is SFDVKD.

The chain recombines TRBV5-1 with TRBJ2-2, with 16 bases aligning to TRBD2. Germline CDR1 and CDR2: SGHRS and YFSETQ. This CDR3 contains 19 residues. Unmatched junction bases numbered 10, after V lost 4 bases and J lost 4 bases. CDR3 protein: CASSVTGTSGRASTGELFF. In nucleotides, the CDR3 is TGCGCCAGCAGCGTAACCGGGACTAGCGGGAGGGCTAGCACCGGGGAGCTGTTTTTT. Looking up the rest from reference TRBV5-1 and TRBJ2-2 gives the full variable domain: KAGVTQTPRYLIKTRGQQVTLSCSPISGHRSVSWYQQTPGQGLQFLFEYFSETQRNKGNFPGRFSGRQFSNSRSEMNVSTLELGDSALYLCASSVTGTSGRASTGELFFGEGSRLTVL.

This chain's CDR3 is CASRLQGAGEKLFF. CDR3 nucleotide sequence: TGCGCCAGCAGACTACAGGGGGCAGGAGAAAAACTGTTTTTT. V gene TRBV5-1 combines with J gene TRBJ1-4; 9 bases match TRBD1. After removal of 5 bases from V and 8 bases from J, the junction contained 7 bases not matched to a gene. Germline CDR1 and CDR2: SGHRS and YFSETQ. This CDR3 contains 14 residues.

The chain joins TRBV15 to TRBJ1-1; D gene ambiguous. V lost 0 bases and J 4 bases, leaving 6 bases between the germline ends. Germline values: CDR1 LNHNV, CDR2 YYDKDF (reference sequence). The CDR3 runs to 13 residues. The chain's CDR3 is CATSRDLTTEAFF. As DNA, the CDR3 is TGTGCCACCAGCAGAGATCTAACCACTGAAGCTTTCTTT.

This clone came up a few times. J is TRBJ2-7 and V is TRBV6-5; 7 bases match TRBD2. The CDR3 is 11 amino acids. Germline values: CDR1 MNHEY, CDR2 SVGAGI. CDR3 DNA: TGTGCGTGCGGGAGAGGGACCGAGCAGTACTTC. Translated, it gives CACGRGTEQYF.

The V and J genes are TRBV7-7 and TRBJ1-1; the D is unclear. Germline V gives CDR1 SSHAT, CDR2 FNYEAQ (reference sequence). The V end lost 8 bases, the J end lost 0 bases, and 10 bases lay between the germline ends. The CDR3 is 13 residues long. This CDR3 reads CASSLSLNTEAFF. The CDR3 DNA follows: TGTGCCAGCTCACTTAGTTTGAACACTGAAGCTTTCTTT.

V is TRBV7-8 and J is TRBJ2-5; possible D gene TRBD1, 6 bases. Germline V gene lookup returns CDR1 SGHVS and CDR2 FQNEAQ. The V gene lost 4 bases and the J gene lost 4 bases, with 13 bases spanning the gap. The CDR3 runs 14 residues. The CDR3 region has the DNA TGTGCCAGCAGCTCACAGGGTGGTTTAGAGACCCAGTACTTC. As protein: CASSSQGGLETQYF.

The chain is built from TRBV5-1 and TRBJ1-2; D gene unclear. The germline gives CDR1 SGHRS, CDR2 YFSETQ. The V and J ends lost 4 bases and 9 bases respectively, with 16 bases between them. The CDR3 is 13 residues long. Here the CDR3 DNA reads TGCGCCAGCAGCCTCGAGAGGCAGAGGAGCTACACCTTC. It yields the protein CASSLERQRSYTF.

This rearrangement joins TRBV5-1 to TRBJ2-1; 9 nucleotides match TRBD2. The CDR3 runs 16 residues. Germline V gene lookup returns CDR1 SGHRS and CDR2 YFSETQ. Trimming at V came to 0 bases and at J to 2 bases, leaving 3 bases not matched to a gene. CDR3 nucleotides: TGCGCCAGCAGCTTGGATCCTAGCGGGACCTACAATGAGCAGTTCTTC. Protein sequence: CASSLDPSGTYNEQFF.

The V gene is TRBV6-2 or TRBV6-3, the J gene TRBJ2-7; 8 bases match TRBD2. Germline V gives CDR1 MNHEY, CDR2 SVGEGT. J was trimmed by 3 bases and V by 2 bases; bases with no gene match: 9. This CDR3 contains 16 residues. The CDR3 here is CASSYQTSGTVYEQYF. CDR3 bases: TGTGCCAGCAGTTACCAAACTAGCGGAACAGTCTACGAGCAGTACTTC.

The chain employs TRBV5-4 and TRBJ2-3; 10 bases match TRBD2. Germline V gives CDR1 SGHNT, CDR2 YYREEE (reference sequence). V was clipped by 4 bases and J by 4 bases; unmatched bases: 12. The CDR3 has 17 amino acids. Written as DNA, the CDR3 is TGTGCCAGCAGCCCGCCATCAGCGGGAGGGGGCGCAGATACGCAGTATTTT. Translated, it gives CASSPPSAGGGADTQYF. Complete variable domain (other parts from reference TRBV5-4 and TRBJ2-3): ETGVTQSPTHLIKTRGQQVTLRCSSQSGHNTVSWYQQALGQGPQFIFQYYREEENGRGNFPPRFSGLQFPNYSSELNVNALELDDSALYLCASSPPSAGGGADTQYFGPGTRLTVL.

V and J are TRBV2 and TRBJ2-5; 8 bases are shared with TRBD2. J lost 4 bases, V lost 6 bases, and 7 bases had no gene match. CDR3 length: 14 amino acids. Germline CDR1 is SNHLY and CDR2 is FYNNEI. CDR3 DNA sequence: TGTGCCAGCAGCACCACAACTAGCGGAGAGACCCAGTACTTC. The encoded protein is CASSTTTSGETQYF. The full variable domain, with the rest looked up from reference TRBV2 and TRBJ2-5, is EPEVTQTPSHQVTQMGQEVILRCVPISNHLYFYWYRQILGQKVEFLVSFYNNEISEKSEIFDDQFSVERPDGSNFTLKIRSTKLEDSAMYFCASSTTTSGETQYFGPGTRLLVL.

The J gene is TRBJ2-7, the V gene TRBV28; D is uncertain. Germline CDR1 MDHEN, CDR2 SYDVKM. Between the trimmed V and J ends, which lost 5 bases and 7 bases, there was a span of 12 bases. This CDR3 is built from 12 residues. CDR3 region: CASSPEEREQYF. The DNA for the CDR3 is TGTGCCAGCAGTCCCGAGGAGAGGGAGCAGTACTTC.

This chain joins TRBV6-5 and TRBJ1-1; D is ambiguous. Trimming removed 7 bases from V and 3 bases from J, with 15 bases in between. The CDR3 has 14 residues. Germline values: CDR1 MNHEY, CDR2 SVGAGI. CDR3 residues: CASTPTADHTEAFF. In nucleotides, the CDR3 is TGTGCCAGCACTCCGACCGCGGATCACACTGAAGCTTTCTTT.

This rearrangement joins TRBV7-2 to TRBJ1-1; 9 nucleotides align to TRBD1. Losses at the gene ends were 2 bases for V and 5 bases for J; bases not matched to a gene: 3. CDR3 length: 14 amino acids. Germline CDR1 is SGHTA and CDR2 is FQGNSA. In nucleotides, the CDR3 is TGTGCCAGCAGCTTAAGGGGGACAGGGACTGAAGCTTTCTTT. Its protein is CASSLRGTGTEAFF.

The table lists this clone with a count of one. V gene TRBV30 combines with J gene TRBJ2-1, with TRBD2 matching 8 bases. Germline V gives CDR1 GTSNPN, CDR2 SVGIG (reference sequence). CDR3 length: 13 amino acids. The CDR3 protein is CASPGTRHSEQFF. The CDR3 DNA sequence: TGTGCATCCCCCGGGACTAGACATAGTGAGCAGTTCTTC.

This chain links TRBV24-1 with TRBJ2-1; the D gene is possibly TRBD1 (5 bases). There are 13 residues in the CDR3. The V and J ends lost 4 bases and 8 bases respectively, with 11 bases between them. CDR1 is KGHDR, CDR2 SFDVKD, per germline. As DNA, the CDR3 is TGTGCCACCAGTGACCCAACAGGCTATGAGCAGTTCTTC. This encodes CATSDPTGYEQFF.

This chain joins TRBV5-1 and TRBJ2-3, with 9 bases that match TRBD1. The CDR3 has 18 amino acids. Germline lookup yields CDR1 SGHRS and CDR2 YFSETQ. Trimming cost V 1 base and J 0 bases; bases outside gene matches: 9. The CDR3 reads CASSLKGQGISSTDTQYF. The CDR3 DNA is TGCGCCAGCAGCTTGAAAGGACAGGGGATTTCTAGCACAGATACGCAGTATTTT.

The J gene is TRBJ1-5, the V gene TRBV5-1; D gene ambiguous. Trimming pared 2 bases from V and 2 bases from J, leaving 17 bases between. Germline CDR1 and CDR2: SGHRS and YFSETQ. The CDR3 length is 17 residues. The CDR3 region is CASSFFPVTTGNQPQHF. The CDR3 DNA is TGCGCCAGCAGCTTTTTCCCGGTAACCACAGGCAATCAGCCCCAGCATTTT.

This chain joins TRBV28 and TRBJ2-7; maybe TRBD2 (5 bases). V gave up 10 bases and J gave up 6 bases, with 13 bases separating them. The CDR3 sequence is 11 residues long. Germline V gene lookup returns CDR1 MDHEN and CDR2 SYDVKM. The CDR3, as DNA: TGTGCCACAGTCGGGGAGAGCGAGCAGTACTTC. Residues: CATVGESEQYF.

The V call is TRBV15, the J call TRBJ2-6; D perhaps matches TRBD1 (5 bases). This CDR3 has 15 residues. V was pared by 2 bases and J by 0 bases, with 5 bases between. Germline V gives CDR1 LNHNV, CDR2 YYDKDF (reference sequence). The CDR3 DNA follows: TGTGCCACCAGCAGAAGGGGCTCTGGGGCCAACGTCCTGACTTTC. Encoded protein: CATSRRGSGANVLTF.

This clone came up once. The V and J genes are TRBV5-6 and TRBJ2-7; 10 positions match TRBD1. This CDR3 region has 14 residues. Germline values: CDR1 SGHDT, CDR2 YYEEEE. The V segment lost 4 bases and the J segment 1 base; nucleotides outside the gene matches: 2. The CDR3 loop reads CASSRDRGSYEQYF. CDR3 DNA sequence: TGTGCCAGCAGCCGGGACAGGGGATCCTACGAGCAGTACTTC.

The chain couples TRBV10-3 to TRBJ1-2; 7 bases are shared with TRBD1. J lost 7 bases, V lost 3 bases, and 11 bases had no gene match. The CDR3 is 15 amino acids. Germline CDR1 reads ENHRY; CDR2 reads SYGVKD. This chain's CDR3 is CAISETSGGISGYTF. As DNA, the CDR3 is TGTGCCATCAGTGAAACCTCAGGGGGGATAAGTGGCTACACCTTC.

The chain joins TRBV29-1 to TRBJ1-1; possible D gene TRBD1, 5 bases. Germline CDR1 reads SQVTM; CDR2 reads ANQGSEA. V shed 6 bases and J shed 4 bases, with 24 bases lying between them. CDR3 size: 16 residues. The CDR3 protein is CSVPGWGVIDGTEAFF. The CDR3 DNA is TGCAGCGTCCCAGGGTGGGGGGTTATAGACGGCACTGAAGCTTTCTTT.

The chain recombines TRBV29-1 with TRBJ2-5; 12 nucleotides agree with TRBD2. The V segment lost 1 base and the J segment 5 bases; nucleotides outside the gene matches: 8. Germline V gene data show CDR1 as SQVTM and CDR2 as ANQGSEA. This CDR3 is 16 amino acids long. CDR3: CSVEGASGRAKETQYF. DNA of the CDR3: TGCAGCGTTGAAGGGGCTAGCGGGAGGGCCAAGGAGACCCAGTACTTC.